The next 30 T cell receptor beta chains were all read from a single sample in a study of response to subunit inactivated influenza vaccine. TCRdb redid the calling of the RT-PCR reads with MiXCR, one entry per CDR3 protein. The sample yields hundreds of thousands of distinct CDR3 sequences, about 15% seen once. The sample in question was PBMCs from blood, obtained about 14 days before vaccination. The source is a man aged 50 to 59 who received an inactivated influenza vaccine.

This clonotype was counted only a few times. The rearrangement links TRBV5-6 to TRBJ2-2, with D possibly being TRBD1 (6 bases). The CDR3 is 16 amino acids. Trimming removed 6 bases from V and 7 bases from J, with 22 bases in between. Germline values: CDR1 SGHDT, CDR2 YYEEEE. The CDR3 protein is CASTSDGGGYGGELFF. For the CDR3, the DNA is TGTGCCAGCACCAGTGATGGTGGGGGCTATGGCGGGGAGCTGTTTTTT.

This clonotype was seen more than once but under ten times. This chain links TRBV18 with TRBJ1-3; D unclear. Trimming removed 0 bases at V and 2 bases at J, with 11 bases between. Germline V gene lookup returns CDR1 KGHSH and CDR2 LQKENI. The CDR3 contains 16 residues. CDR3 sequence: CASSPPKLEAGNTIYF. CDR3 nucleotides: TGTGCCAGCTCACCACCGAAACTGGAAGCTGGAAACACCATATATTTT.

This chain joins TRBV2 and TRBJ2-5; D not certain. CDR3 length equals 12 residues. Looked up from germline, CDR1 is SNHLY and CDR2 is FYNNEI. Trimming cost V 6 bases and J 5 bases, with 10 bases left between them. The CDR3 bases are TGTGCCAGCAGGGGCCAGGAGGAGACCCAGTACTTC. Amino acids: CASRGQEETQYF.

The CDR3 here is CAIKRDGYEQYF. CDR3 nucleotide sequence: TGTGCCATCAAAAGGGACGGCTACGAGCAGTACTTC. V usage is TRBV10-3 and J usage is TRBJ2-7; D may be TRBD1 or TRBD2 (5 bases each). The CDR3 has 12 residues. Trimming removed 7 bases at V and 3 bases at J, with 10 bases between. CDR1 and CDR2 (germline): ENHRY, SYGVKD.

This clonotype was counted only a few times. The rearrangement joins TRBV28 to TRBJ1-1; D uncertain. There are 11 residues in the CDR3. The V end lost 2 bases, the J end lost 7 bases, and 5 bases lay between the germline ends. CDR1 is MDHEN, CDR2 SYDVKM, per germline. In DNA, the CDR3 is TGTGCCAGCAGTTTAGTGGATGAAGCTTTCTTT. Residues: CASSLVDEAFF.

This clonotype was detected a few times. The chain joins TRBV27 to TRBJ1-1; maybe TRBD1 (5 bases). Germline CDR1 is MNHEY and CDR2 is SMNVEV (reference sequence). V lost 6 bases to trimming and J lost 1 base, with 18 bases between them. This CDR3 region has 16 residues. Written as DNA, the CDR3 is TGTGCCAGCAGCCCAGGCCTGGGCAGGGAGAACACTGAAGCTTTCTTT. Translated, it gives CASSPGLGRENTEAFF.

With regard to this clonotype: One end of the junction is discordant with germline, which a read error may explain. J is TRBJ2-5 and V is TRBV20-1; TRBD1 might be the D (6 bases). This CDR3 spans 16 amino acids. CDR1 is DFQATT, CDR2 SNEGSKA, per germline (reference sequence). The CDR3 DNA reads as TGCCGTGCCACAACCCCAAAGTACAGGGATGGAGAGACCCAGTACTTC. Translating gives CRATTPKYRDGETQYF.

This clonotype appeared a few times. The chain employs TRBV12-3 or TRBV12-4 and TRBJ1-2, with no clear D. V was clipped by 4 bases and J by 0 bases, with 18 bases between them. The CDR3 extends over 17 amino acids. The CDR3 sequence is CASSSSTGLLANYGYTF. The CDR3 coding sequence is TGTGCCAGCAGTTCTAGCACCGGACTTCTAGCTAACTATGGCTACACCTTC.

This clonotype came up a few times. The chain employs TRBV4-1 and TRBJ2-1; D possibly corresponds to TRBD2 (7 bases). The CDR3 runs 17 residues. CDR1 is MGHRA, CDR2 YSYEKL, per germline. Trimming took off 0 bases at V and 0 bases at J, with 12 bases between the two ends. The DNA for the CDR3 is TGCGCCAGCAGCCAAGATGGAGGGGGGGACTCCTACAATGAGCAGTTCTTC. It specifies CASSQDGGGDSYNEQFF.

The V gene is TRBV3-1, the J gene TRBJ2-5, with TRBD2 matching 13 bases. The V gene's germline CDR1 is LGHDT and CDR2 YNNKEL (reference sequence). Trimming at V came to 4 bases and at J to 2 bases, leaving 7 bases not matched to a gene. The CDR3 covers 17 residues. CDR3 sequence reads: CASSLGTSGALQETQYF. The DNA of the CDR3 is TGTGCCAGCAGCCTCGGGACTAGCGGGGCCCTTCAAGAGACCCAGTACTTC.

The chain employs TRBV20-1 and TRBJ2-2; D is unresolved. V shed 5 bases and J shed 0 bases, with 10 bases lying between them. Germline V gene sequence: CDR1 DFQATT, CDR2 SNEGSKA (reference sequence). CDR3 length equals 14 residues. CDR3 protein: CSAARPANTGELFF. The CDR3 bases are TGCAGTGCTGCCCGCCCAGCGAACACCGGGGAGCTGTTTTTT.

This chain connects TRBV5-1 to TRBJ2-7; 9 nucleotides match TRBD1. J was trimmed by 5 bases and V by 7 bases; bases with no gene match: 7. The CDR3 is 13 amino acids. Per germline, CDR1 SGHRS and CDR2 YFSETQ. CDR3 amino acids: CASRDRVANEQYF. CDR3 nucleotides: TGCGCCAGCCGGGACAGGGTGGCCAACGAGCAGTACTTC.

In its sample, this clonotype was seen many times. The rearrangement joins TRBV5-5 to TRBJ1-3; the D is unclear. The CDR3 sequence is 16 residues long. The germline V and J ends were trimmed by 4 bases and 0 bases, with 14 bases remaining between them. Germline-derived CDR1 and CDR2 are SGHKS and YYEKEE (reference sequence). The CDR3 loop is CASSRTVQSSGNTIYF. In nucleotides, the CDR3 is TGTGCCAGCAGCCGAACGGTCCAGAGCTCTGGAAACACCATATATTTT.

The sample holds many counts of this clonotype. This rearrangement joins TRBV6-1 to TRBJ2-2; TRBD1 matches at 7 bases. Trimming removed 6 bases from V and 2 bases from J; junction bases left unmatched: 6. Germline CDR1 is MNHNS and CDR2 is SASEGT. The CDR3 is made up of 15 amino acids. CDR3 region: CASSTGTANTGELFF. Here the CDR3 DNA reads TGTGCCAGCAGCACCGGGACAGCCAACACCGGGGAGCTGTTTTTT.

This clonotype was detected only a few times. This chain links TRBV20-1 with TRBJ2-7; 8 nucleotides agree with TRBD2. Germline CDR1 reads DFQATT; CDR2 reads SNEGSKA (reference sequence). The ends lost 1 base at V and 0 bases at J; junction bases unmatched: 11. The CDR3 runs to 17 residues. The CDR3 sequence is CSARGLAGPSSSYEQYF. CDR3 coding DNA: TGCAGTGCTAGAGGGTTAGCGGGACCGTCAAGCTCCTACGAGCAGTACTTC.

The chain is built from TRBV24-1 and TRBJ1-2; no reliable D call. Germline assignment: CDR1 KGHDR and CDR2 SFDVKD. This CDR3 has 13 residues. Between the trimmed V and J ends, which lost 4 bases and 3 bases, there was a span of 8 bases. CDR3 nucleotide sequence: TGTGCCACCAGTGAACGCAGTGACTATGGCTACACCTTC. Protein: CATSERSDYGYTF.

CDR3 residues: CATSTRTGGNTIYF. Here the CDR3 DNA reads TGTGCCACCAGCACAAGGACGGGAGGAAACACCATATATTTT. V gene TRBV15 combines with J gene TRBJ1-3; D is unresolved. The CDR3 totals 14 residues. V was pared by 4 bases and J by 4 bases, with 11 bases between. CDR1 is LNHNV and CDR2 is YYDKDF in the germline V gene (reference sequence).

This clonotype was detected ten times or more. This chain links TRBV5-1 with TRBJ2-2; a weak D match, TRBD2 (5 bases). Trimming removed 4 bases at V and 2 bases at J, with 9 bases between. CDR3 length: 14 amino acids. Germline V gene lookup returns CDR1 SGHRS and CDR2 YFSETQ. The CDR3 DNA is TGCGCCAGCAGCAACGGACTCAACACCGGGGAGCTGTTTTTT. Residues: CASSNGLNTGELFF. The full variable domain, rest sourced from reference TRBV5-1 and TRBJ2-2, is KAGVTQTPRYLIKTRGQQVTLSCSPISGHRSVSWYQQTPGQGLQFLFEYFSETQRNKGNFPGRFSGRQFSNSRSEMNVSTLELGDSALYLCASSNGLNTGELFFGEGSRLTVL.

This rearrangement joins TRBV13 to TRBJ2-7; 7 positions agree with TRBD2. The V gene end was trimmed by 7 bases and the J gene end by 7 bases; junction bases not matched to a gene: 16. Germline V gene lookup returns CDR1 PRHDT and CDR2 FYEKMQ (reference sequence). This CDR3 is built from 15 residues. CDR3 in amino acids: CASTPWLAAEGEQYF. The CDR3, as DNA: TGTGCCAGCACCCCCTGGCTAGCGGCGGAAGGGGAGCAGTACTTC.

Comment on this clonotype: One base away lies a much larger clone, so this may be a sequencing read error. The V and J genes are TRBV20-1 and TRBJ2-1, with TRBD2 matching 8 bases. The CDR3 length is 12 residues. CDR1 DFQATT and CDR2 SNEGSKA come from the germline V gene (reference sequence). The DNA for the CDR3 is TGCAGGACCGGAATAGCGGGATCGGAGCAGTTCTTC. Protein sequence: CRTGIAGSEQFF.

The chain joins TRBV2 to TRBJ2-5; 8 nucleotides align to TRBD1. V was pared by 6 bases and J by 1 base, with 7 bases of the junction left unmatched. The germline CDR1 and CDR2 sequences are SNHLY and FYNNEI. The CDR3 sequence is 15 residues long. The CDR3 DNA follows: TGTGCCAGCAGCCAGACAGGGGTCCTCCAAGAGACCCAGTACTTC. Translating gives CASSQTGVLQETQYF.

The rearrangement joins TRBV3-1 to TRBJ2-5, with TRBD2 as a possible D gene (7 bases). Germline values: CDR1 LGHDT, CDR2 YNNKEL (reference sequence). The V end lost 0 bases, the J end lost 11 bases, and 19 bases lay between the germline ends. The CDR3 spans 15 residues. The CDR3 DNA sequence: TGTGCCAGCAGCCAAGATGGGGGGGGCATCCAATTGCAGTACTTC. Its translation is CASSQDGGGIQLQYF.

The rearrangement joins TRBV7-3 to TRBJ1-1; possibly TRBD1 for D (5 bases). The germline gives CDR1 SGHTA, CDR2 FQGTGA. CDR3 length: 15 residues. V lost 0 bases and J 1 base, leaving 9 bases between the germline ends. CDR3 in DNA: TGTGCCAGCAGCTTAACCCCGGGGCCGAACACTGAAGCTTTCTTT. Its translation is CASSLTPGPNTEAFF.

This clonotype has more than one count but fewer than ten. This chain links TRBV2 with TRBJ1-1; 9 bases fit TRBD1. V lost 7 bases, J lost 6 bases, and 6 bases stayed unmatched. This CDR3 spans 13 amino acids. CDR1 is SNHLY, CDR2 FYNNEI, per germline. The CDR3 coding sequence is TGTGCCAGCAACCCACAGGGGGCGGCTGAAGCTTTCTTT. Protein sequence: CASNPQGAAEAFF.

The chain's CDR3 is CASSQPRGRGNTIYF. The CDR3 bases are TGCGCCAGCAGCCAACCCCGGGGGCGCGGAAACACCATATATTTT. The chain employs TRBV4-1 and TRBJ1-3; D is perhaps TRBD1 (6 bases). The V gene's germline CDR1 is MGHRA and CDR2 YSYEKL. The CDR3 sequence is 15 residues long. Trimming stripped 2 bases from V and 4 bases from J, with 12 bases between.

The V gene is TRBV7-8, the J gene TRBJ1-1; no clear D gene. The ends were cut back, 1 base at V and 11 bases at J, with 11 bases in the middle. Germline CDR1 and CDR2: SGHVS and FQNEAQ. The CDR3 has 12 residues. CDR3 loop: CASSLDSSRAFF. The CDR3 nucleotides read TGTGCCAGCAGCTTAGACAGCTCTAGGGCTTTCTTT. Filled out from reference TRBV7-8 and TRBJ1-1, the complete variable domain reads GAGVSQSPRYKVAKRGQDVALRCDPISGHVSLFWYQQALGQGPEFLTYFQNEAQLDKSGLPSDRFFAERPEGSVSTLKIQRTQQEDSAVYLCASSLDSSRAFFGQGTRLTVV.

CDR3 sequence (DNA): TGCAGTGCCGGGAGGGCCGGGGGCACCGGGGAGCTGTTTTTT. This encodes CSAGRAGGTGELFF. The chain has TRBV20-1 and TRBJ2-2, with 8 bases matching TRBD2. The germline V gene has CDR1 DFQATT and CDR2 SNEGSKA (reference sequence). Trimming cost V 6 bases and J 4 bases; bases outside gene matches: 7. The CDR3 sequence is 14 residues long.

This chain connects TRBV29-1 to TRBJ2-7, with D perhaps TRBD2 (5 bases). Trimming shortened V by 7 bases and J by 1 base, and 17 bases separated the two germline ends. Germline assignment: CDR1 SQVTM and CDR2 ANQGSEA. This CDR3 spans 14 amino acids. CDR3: CSASEGSSSYEQYF. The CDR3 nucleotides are TGCAGCGCATCCGAGGGTTCCTCATCCTACGAGCAGTACTTC.

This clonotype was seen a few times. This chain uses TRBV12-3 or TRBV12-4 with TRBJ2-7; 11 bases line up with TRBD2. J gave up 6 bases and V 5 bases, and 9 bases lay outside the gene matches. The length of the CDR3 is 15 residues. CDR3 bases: TGTGCCAGCAGTATCCTAGCGGGAGGACGGAGCGAGCAGTACTTC. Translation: CASSILAGGRSEQYF.

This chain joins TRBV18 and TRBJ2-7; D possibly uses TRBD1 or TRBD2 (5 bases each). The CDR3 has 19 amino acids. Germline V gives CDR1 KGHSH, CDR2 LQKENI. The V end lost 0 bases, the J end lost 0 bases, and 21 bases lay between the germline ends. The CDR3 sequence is CASSPPSPGRAGSSYEQYF. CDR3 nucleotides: TGTGCCAGCTCACCACCATCCCCCGGTCGGGCAGGGAGCTCCTACGAGCAGTACTTC.